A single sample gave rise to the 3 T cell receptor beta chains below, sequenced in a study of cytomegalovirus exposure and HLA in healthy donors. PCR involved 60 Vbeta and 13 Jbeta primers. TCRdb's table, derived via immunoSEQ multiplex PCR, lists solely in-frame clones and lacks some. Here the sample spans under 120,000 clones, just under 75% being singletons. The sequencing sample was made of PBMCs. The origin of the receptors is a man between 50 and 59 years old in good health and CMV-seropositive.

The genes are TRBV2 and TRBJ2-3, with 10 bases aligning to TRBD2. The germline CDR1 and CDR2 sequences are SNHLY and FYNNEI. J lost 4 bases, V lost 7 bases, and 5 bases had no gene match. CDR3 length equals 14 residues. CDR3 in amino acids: CASKAGTSADTQYF. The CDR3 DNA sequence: TGTGCCAGCAAAGCCGGGACTAGCGCAGATACGCAGTATTTT.

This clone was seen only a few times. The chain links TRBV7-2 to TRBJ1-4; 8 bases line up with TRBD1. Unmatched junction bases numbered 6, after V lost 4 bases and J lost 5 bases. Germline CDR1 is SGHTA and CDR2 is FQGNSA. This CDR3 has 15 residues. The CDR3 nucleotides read TGTGCCAGCAGCTCAAGGACAGGGCCCAATGAAAAACTGTTTTTT. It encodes CASSSRTGPNEKLFF. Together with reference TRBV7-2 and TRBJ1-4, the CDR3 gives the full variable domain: GAGVSQSPSNKVTEKGKDVELRCDPISGHTALYWYRQSLGQGLEFLIYFQGNSAPDKSGLPSDRFSAERTGGSVSTLTIQRTQQEDSAVYLCASSSRTGPNEKLFFGSGTQLSVL.

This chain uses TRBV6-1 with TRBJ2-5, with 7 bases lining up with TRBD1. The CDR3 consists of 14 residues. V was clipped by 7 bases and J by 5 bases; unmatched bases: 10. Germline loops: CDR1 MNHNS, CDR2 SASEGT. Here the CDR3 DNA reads TGTGCCAGCACAAGAGACAGGGCGAGGGAGACCCAGTACTTC. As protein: CASTRDRARETQYF.